These 27 T cell receptor beta chains share one sample of origin, sequenced in a study of T cells in Graves' hyperthyroidism and ophthalmopathy. Researchers amplified the TCR beta CDR3 regions from RNA transcripts. A first-round RT-PCR of the TCR CDR3 used the HTBI primer set. Via MiXCR, TCRdb re-called the multiplex PCR reads, giving one row per CDR3 protein. The table has around 390,000 distinct CDR3 sequences, around 15% seen once. Sequencing input: blood. The receptors derive from a woman aged 25 to 39 with Graves' ophthalmopathy.

This clonotype was counted at least ten times. The J gene is TRBJ2-5, the V gene TRBV11-3; TRBD1 or TRBD2 may be the D gene (5 bases each). The V end was cut by 5 bases, the J end by 1 base, with 8 bases between. The CDR3 extends over 13 amino acids. Germline V lookup: CDR1 SGHNT, CDR2 YENEEA. CDR3 loop: CASSRDVQETQYF. The CDR3 bases are TGTGCCAGCAGCAGGGACGTCCAAGAGACCCAGTACTTC.

This clonotype was seen repeatedly, ten times or more. The J gene is TRBJ2-1, the V gene TRBV12-3 or TRBV12-4; D unclear. This CDR3 contains 15 residues. Trimming cost V 6 bases and J 0 bases, with 12 bases left between them. The CDR3 DNA reads TGTGCCAGCAGCTACCTTGCCAACTCCTACAATGAGCAGTTCTTC. Amino acid sequence: CASSYLANSYNEQFF.

This clonotype was detected ten times or more. The chain joins TRBV6-1 to TRBJ1-1; no reliable D call. This CDR3 spans 12 amino acids. Germline-derived CDR1 and CDR2 are MNHNS and SASEGT. V was shortened by 3 bases and J by 11 bases, with 13 bases between the two germline ends. The CDR3: CASSEFSVRAFF. Written as DNA, the CDR3 is TGTGCCAGCAGTGAGTTTAGTGTTCGGGCTTTCTTT.

This clonotype was seen repeatedly, ten times or more. The chain is built from TRBV2 and TRBJ2-1; TRBD1 agrees at 9 bases. Germline CDR1 is SNHLY and CDR2 is FYNNEI. The CDR3 consists of 15 residues. The V gene end was trimmed by 4 bases and the J gene end by 9 bases; junction bases not matched to a gene: 10. The chain's CDR3 is CASSAPGTGLSEQFF. CDR3 DNA sequence: TGTGCCAGCAGTGCCCCCGGGACAGGGTTGAGTGAGCAGTTCTTC.

This rearrangement joins TRBV24-1 to TRBJ2-3, with a possible D match to TRBD1 (5 bases). The germline V gene has CDR1 KGHDR and CDR2 SFDVKD. Trimming took 2 bases from V and 2 from J, leaving 25 bases between them. The CDR3 sequence is 20 residues long. The CDR3 DNA follows: TGTGCCACCAGTGATTCAAAAGGGGCAATACCGTCAGACTTCACAGATACGCAGTATTTT. Protein: CATSDSKGAIPSDFTDTQYF.

This clonotype was picked up many times. The chain joins TRBV5-1 to TRBJ2-7; perhaps TRBD2 as D (6 bases). V was pared by 7 bases and J by 3 bases, with 17 bases between. CDR3 length: 14 residues. CDR1 and CDR2 from the germline V gene are SGHRS and YFSETQ. CDR3: CASGMRGPDYEQYF. The DNA of the CDR3 is TGCGCCAGCGGTATGCGGGGACCAGACTACGAGCAGTACTTC.

This clonotype showed up just a few times. V is TRBV6-1 and J is TRBJ1-1; D perhaps matches TRBD1 (5 bases). With 6 bases removed from V and 0 bases from J, the gap between germline ends came to 14 bases. Germline V CDR1 and CDR2: MNHNS, SASEGT. The CDR3 has 15 amino acids. The CDR3 spells CASSWGSSMNTEAFF. Written as DNA, the CDR3 is TGTGCCAGCAGCTGGGGCAGTTCGATGAACACTGAAGCTTTCTTT.

The chain employs TRBV20-1 and TRBJ2-3, with a possible D match to TRBD2 (6 bases). Germline assignment: CDR1 DFQATT and CDR2 SNEGSKA (reference sequence). The V gene lost 6 bases and the J gene lost 8 bases, with 12 bases spanning the gap. The CDR3 runs to 11 residues. The CDR3 nucleotides are TGCAGTGCCCCCCTGGGGGGTACGCAGTATTTT. Translating it yields CSAPLGGTQYF.

This clonotype was picked up many times. The rearrangement joins TRBV6-1 to TRBJ2-7; TRBD1 matches 7 bases. This CDR3 spans 14 amino acids. The germline CDR1 and CDR2 sequences are MNHNS and SASEGT. Trimming took 1 base from V and 4 from J; bases not matched to a gene: 4. CDR3 sequence reads: CASSEGQGGYEQYF. The CDR3 nucleotides read TGTGCCAGCAGTGAAGGACAGGGTGGGTACGAGCAGTACTTC.

The sample holds a few counts of this clonotype. The rearrangement uses TRBV7-9 and TRBJ1-2; the match to TRBD1 covers 8 bases. CDR1 is SEHNR and CDR2 is FQNEAQ in the germline V gene (reference sequence). V trimming: 3 bases; J trimming: 3 bases; junction bases outside the gene matches: 3. The CDR3 has 14 residues. Here the CDR3 DNA reads TGTGCCAGCAGCTTGGGACAGGCGGACTATGGCTACACCTTC. Translating gives CASSLGQADYGYTF. The full variable domain, with the rest looked up from reference TRBV7-9 and TRBJ1-2, is DTGVSQNPRHKITKRGQNVTFRCDPISEHNRLYWYRQTLGQGPEFLTYFQNEAQLEKSRLLSDRFSAERPKGSFSTLEIQRTEQGDSAMYLCASSLGQADYGYTFGSGTRLTVV.

This clonotype was detected ten times or more. The CDR3 here is CASIPGGAPPNTGELFF. Here the CDR3 DNA reads TGTGCCAGCATCCCAGGGGGGGCCCCTCCGAACACCGGGGAGCTGTTTTTT. The chain joins TRBV2 to TRBJ2-2, with D tentatively TRBD1 or TRBD2 (7 bases each). CDR1 is SNHLY, CDR2 FYNNEI, per germline. This CDR3 has 17 amino acids. Trimming removed 7 bases from V and 0 bases from J, with 18 bases in between.

This clonotype was detected ten times or more. The gene calls are TRBV3-1 and TRBJ2-7; D perhaps matches TRBD1 (5 bases). The CDR3 is 14 amino acids. The germline V gene encodes CDR1 LGHDT and CDR2 YNNKEL (reference sequence). The germline V and J ends were trimmed by 6 bases and 4 bases, with 16 bases remaining between them. DNA for the CDR3: TGTGCCAGCAGTCACCGAGTGGGGCGTTACGAGCAGTACTTC. It translates to CASSHRVGRYEQYF.

V and J are TRBV9 and TRBJ1-1, with a possible D match to TRBD1 (5 bases). Germline V gene lookup returns CDR1 SGDLS and CDR2 YYNGEE. This CDR3 is 15 amino acids long. Trimming cost V 0 bases and J 0 bases, with 9 bases left between them. The CDR3 here is CASSVGGGVNTEAFF. As DNA, the CDR3 is TGTGCCAGCAGCGTAGGCGGGGGAGTGAACACTGAAGCTTTCTTT.

This clonotype came up many times. V is TRBV7-9 and J is TRBJ1-2, with D possibly being TRBD1 (5 bases). Germline V gene data show CDR1 as SEHNR and CDR2 as FQNEAQ (reference sequence). CDR3 size: 14 residues. The germline V and J ends were trimmed by 1 base and 7 bases, with 13 bases remaining between them. CDR3 DNA: TGTGCCAGCAGCTTAGTCCAGGGTGGAGCTGGCTACACCTTC. Residues: CASSLVQGGAGYTF.

This clonotype occurred many times. V gene TRBV24-1 combines with J gene TRBJ2-2; TRBD1 is a possible D gene (5 bases). The germline gives CDR1 KGHDR, CDR2 SFDVKD. The CDR3 loop spans 16 amino acids. V was trimmed by 2 bases and J by 3 bases, leaving 12 bases between them. CDR3 residues: CATSDSRARYTGELFF. DNA for the CDR3: TGTGCCACCAGTGATTCCAGGGCCAGATACACCGGGGAGCTGTTTTTT.

There are many counts of this clonotype. The V gene is TRBV2, the J gene TRBJ2-1, with 10 bases fitting TRBD2. V shed 5 bases and J 5 bases; nucleotides not matched to a gene: 6. Per germline, CDR1 SNHLY and CDR2 FYNNEI. The CDR3 loop spans 15 amino acids. CDR3 residues: CASSLLAGVHNEQFF. DNA of the CDR3: TGTGCCAGCAGTCTCCTAGCGGGGGTCCACAATGAGCAGTTCTTC.

At least ten counts were recorded for this clonotype. The rearrangement uses TRBV4-1 and TRBJ2-7; D is unclear. V lost 4 bases and J 1 base, leaving 11 bases between the germline ends. This CDR3 has 14 amino acids. Per the germline V gene, CDR1 is MGHRA and CDR2 is YSYEKL. CDR3 sequence (DNA): TGCGCCAGCAGCCCACTGCTGGGGTCCTACGAGCAGTACTTC. Protein: CASSPLLGSYEQYF.

This clonotype came up a few times. The chain uses TRBV7-8 and TRBJ2-4; TRBD2 agrees at 9 bases. The V gene end was trimmed by 2 bases and the J gene end by 3 bases; junction bases not matched to a gene: 11. Germline CDR1 reads SGHVS; CDR2 reads FQNEAQ. The CDR3 runs to 18 residues. The CDR3 DNA reads TGTGCCAGCAGCTTACCCCGGAGGCTAGCGGGGTTCAAAAACATTCAGTACTTC. Translation gives CASSLPRRLAGFKNIQYF.

The chain has TRBV13 and TRBJ2-5; weak D call: TRBD1 (6 bases). Looked up from germline, CDR1 is PRHDT and CDR2 is FYEKMQ (reference sequence). V lost 0 bases, J lost 11 bases, and 13 bases lay in between. This CDR3 contains 13 residues. CDR3 nucleotides: TGTGCCAGCAGCTTAGGTACAGGGTCCCCTCAGTACTTC. Protein: CASSLGTGSPQYF.

This clonotype has more than one count but fewer than ten. Since a much larger clone is just one base distant, this may be a read error. This chain joins TRBV28 and TRBJ2-3; 8 bases agree with TRBD2. Trimming at V came to 8 bases and at J to 2 bases, leaving 12 bases not matched to a gene. Germline assignment: CDR1 MDHEN and CDR2 SYDVKM. The CDR3 sequence is 16 residues long. The CDR3: CASAPIAGPVTDTQYF. CDR3 DNA sequence: TGTGCCAGCGCTCCGATAGCGGGGCCAGTCACAGATACGCAGTATTTT.

This clonotype was recorded a few times. The rearrangement joins TRBV7-2 to TRBJ1-3; tentatively, D is TRBD1 (5 bases). V lost 5 bases and J 16 bases, leaving 21 bases between the germline ends. The CDR3 length is 13 residues. Germline V gene lookup returns CDR1 SGHTA and CDR2 FQGNSA. DNA for the CDR3: TGTGCCAGCAGCCGGTTGAAGGGGACGGAGACCTATTTT. Its protein is CASSRLKGTETYF.

This chain joins TRBV24-1 and TRBJ1-2; D is ambiguous. CDR3 length: 12 residues. The germline V and J ends were trimmed by 12 bases and 3 bases, with 13 bases remaining between them. Germline V CDR1 and CDR2: KGHDR, SFDVKD. The CDR3 region has the DNA TGTGCCTCCTCAAATTCAGACTATGGCTACACCTTC. Amino acid sequence: CASSNSDYGYTF.

This clonotype appeared many times. The chain joins TRBV28 to TRBJ1-2, with D perhaps TRBD1 (6 bases). V shed 4 bases and J shed 6 bases, with 15 bases lying between them. Per the germline V gene, CDR1 is MDHEN and CDR2 is SYDVKM. This CDR3 is 14 amino acids long. DNA of the CDR3: TGTGCCAGCAGTTCCCTGGGGGCGCCAAATGGCTACACCTTC. It encodes CASSSLGAPNGYTF.

There are a few counts of this clonotype. V and J are TRBV6-4 and TRBJ2-3; possibly TRBD1 for D (7 bases). Trimming shortened V by 2 bases and J by 4 bases, and 16 bases separated the two germline ends. This CDR3 is 16 amino acids long. Germline CDR1 and CDR2: MRHNA and SNTAGT. CDR3 sequence: CASSDTPGGYADTQYF. The CDR3, as DNA: TGTGCCAGCAGTGACACGCCAGGGGGGTATGCAGATACGCAGTATTTT.

This clonotype occurred many times. V usage is TRBV28 and J usage is TRBJ1-2, with D perhaps matching TRBD1 (5 bases). CDR3 length equals 15 residues. CDR1 MDHEN and CDR2 SYDVKM come from the germline V gene. Trimming pared 3 bases from V and 4 bases from J, leaving 15 bases between. CDR3 DNA sequence: TGTGCCAGCAGTTTTTCGGCAGGCGGGGGCTATGGCTACACCTTC. It is translated as CASSFSAGGGYGYTF.

With regard to this clonotype: This may stem from a read error, because a much larger clone lies one nucleotide away. The chain combines TRBV6-2 or TRBV6-3 with TRBJ1-1; TRBD1 is a possible D gene (5 bases). The CDR3 has 15 residues. The V end was cut by 7 bases, the J end by 6 bases, with 21 bases between. CDR1 and CDR2 from the germline V gene are MNHEY and SVGEGT. DNA of the CDR3: TGTGCCAGCAACACCGCTCCAGACAGACCTTCTGAAGCTTTCTTT. Its protein is CASNTAPDRPSEAFF.

The chain combines TRBV25-1 with TRBJ2-1; maybe TRBD1 (5 bases). Trimming took off 7 bases at V and 3 bases at J, with 16 bases between the two ends. Germline-derived CDR1 and CDR2 are MGHDK and SYGVNS. The length of the CDR3 is 15 residues. CDR3 in amino acids: CASNEPGAGYNEQFF. CDR3 sequence (DNA): TGTGCCAGCAATGAGCCTGGGGCTGGCTACAATGAGCAGTTCTTC.